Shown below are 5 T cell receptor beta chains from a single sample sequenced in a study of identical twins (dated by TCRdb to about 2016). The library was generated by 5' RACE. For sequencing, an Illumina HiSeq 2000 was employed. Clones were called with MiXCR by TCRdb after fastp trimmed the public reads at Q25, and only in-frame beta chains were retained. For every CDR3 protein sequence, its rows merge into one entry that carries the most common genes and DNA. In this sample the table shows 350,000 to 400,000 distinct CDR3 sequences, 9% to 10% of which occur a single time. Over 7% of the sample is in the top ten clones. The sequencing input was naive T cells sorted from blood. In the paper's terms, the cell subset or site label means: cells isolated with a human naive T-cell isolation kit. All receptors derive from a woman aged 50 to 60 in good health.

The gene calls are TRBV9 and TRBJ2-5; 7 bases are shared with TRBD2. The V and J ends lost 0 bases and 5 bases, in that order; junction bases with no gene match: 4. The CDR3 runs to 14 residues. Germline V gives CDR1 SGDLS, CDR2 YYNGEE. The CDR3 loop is CASSVEREWETQYF. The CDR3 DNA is TGTGCCAGCAGCGTAGAGCGGGAATGGGAGACCCAGTACTTC.

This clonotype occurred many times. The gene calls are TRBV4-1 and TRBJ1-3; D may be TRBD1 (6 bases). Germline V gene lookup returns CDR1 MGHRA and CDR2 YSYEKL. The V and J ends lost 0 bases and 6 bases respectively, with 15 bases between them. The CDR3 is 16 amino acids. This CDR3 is CASSQDRDTTINTIYF. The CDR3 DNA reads TGCGCCAGCAGCCAAGATCGGGACACAACTATAAACACCATATATTTT.

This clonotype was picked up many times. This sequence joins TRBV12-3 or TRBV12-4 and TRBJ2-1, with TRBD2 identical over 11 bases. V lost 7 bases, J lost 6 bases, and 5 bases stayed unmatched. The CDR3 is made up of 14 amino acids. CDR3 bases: TGTGCCAGCAAGCTTGGACTAGCGGGCAATGAGCAGTTCTTC. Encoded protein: CASKLGLAGNEQFF.

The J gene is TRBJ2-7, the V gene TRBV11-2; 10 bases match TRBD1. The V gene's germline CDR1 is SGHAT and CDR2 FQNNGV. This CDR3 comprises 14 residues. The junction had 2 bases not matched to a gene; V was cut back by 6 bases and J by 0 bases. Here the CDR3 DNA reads TGTGCCAGCAGGAGGACAGGGGGCTCCTACGAGCAGTACGTC. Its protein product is CASRRTGGSYEQYV.

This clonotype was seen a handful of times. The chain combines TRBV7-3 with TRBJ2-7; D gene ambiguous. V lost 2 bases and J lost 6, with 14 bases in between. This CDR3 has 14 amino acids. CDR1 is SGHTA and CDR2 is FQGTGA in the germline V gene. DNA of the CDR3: TGTGCCAGCAGCTTATCTAGTTTCGAATCCGAGCAGTACTTC. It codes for CASSLSSFESEQYF.